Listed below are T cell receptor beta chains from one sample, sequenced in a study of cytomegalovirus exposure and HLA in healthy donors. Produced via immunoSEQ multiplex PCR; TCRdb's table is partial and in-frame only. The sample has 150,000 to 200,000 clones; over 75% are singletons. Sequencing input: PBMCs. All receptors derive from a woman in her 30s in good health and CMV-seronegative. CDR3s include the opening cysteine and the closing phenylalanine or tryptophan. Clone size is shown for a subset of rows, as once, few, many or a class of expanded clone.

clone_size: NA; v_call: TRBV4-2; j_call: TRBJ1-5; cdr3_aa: CASSPMFRQGGYQPQHF
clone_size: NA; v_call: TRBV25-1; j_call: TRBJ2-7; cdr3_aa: CASSKRGYEQYF
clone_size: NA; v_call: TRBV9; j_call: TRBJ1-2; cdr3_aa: CASSVQGRTGYTF
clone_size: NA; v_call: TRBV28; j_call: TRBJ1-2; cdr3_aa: CASSLTGRNYGYTF
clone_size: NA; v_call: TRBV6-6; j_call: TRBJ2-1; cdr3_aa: CASSYRVEQFF
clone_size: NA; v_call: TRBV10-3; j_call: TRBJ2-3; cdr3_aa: CATRRQGASTDTQYF
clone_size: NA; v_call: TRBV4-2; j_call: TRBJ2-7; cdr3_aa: CASSQEGATSGGYEQYF
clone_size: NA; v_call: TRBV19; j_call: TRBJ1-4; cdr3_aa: CASSQTTNEKLFF
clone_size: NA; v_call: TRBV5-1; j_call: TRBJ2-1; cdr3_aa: CASSLGSLEQFF
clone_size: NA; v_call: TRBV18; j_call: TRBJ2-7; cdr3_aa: CASSPRLAGAGSDEQYF
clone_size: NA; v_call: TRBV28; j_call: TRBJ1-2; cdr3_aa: CASSFNAGHYGYTF
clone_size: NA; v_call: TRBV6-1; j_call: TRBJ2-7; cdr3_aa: CASKPMGGNSYEQYF
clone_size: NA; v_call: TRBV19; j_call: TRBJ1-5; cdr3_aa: CASSIRQGWDSNQPQHF
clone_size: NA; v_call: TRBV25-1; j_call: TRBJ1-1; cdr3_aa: CASSESGGDYTEAFF
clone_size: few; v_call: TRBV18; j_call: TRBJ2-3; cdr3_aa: CASSPRDRGHNTQYF
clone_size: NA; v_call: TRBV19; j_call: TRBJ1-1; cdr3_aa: CASSNQVRVTEAFF
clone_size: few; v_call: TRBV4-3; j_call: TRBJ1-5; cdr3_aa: CASSQDGHSNQPQHF
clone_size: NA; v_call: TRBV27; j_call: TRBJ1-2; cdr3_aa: CASSPRQGGVYGYTF
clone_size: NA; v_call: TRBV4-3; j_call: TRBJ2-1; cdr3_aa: CASREGTSSNEQFF
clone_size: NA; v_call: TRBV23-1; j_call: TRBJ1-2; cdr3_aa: CASRSAPGQGIYGYTF
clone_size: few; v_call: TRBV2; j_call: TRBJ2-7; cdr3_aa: CASSGSTGSIYEQYF
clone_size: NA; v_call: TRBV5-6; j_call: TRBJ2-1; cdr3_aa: CASSSGGVGDEQFF
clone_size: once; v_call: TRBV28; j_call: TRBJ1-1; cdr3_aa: CASSRHSLRMNTEAFF
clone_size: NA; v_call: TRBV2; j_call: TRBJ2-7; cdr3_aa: CASRGRGYEQYF
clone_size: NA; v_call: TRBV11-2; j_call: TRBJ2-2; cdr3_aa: CASSLVGQGAGELFF
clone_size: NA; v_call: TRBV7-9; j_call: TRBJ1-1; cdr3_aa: CASGGQIVF
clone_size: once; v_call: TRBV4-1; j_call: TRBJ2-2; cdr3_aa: CASRNVKGLATNTGELFF
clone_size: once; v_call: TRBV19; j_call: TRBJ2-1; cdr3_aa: CATKRETSGYNEQFF
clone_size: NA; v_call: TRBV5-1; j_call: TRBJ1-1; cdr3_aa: CASSDAVRAGKAAEAFF
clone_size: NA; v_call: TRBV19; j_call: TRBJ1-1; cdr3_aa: CASSIDLPRTGGDTEAFF
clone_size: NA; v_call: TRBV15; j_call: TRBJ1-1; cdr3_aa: CATSTGTVGAFF
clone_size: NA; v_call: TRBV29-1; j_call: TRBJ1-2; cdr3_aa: CSVESGTGVRGYGYTF
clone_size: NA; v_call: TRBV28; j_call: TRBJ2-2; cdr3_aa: CASTLTGAAGELFF
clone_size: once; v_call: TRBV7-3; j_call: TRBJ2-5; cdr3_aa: CASSLTGDRGETQYF
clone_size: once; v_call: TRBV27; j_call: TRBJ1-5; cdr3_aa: CASSPGLGVGQPQHF
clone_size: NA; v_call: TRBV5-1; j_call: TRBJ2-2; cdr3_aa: CASSVQGATGELFF
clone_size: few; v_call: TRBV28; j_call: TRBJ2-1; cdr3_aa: CASSFSGRPEVNEQFF
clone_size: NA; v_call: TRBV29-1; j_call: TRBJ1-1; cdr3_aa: CSVEDYTDTEAFF
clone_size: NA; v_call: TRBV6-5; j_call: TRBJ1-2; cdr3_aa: CASSGAGGQGYTF
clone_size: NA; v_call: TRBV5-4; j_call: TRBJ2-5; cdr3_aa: CASSPPGQGSQETQYF
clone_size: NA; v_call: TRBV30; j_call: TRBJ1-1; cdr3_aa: CAWGHRNTEAFF
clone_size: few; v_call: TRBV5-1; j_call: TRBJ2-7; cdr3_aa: CASSVSGSSYEQYF
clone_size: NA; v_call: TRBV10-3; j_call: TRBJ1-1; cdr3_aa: CAISDRQNTEAFF
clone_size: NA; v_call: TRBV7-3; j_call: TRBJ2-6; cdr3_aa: CASSPRGLVEGLSGANVLTF
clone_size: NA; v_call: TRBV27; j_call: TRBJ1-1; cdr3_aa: CASRQTGETEAFF
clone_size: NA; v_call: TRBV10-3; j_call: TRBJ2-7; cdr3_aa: CAISESKGGEWDEQYF
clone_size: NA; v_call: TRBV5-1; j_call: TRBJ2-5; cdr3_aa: CASFGGYQETQYF
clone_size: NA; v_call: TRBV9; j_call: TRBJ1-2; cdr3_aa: CASSGTGSSNYGYTF
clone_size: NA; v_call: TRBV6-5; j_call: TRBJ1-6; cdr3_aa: CASSGISASPLHF
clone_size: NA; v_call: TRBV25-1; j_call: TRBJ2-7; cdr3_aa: CASSAPGTGAYEQYF
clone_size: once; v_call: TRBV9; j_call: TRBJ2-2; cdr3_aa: CASSVASGVVTGELFF
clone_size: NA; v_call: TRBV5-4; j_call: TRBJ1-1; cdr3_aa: CASSLSTRTGDTEAFF
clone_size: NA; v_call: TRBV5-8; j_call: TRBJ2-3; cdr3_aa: CASSPEVLAGTDTQYF